Following are 17 T cell receptor beta chains from one sample sequenced in a study of T cell responses to AZD1222 COVID-19 vaccine. Profiling relied on immunoSEQ multiplex PCR, and the TCRdb table lists in-frame clones only, not all of them. The sample holds 75,000 to 100,000 clones, around 89% seen once. The sample consisted of peripheral blood, taken on day 0 of AZD1222 vaccination. The source is an adult in good health.

The V gene is TRBV6-2 or TRBV6-3, the J gene TRBJ1-5; 8 bases map to TRBD1. The junction had 10 bases not matched to a gene; V was cut back by 5 bases and J by 7 bases. The CDR3 has 15 residues. Germline CDR1 MNHEY, CDR2 SVGEGT. CDR3 DNA sequence: TGTGCCAGCAGTCGAACACAGGGGGGGGGACAGCCCCAGCATTTT. Protein product: CASSRTQGGGQPQHF.

The genes are TRBV9 and TRBJ1-2; D is undetermined. CDR1 and CDR2 from the germline V gene are SGDLS and YYNGEE. This CDR3 contains 13 residues. Trimming cost V 4 bases and J 8 bases, with 15 bases left between them. The CDR3 sequence: CASSSGPVKGYTF. CDR3 nucleotide sequence: TGTGCCAGCAGCTCAGGCCCTGTAAAAGGCTACACCTTC.

The rearrangement joins TRBV5-5 to TRBJ1-1; the D gene is possibly TRBD1 (6 bases). CDR3 size: 13 residues. In germline, CDR1 is SGHKS, CDR2 YYEKEE (reference sequence). The V and J ends lost 1 base and 7 bases respectively, with 11 bases between them. The CDR3 region has the DNA TGTGCCAGCAGCTTGAGTGGGACACATGAAGCTTTCTTT. This codes for CASSLSGTHEAFF.

The chain carries TRBV6-6 and TRBJ2-7; D is possibly TRBD1 (6 bases). This CDR3 is 15 amino acids long. Trimming took off 0 bases at V and 1 base at J, with 10 bases between the two ends. CDR1 is MNHNY and CDR2 is SVGAGI in the germline V gene (reference sequence). The CDR3 coding sequence is TGTGCCAGCAGTTACTCGGCCAGGGGATCCTACGAGCAGTACTTC. Translated, it gives CASSYSARGSYEQYF.

The rearrangement joins TRBV5-1 to TRBJ2-3, with D perhaps given as TRBD1 or TRBD2 (6 bases each). CDR1 SGHRS and CDR2 YFSETQ come from the germline V gene. Trimming removed 1 base at V and 0 bases at J, with 12 bases between. The length of the CDR3 is 16 residues. The CDR3 DNA sequence: TGCGCCAGCAGCTTGATGCAGGGGAGGAGCACAGATACGCAGTATTTT. Amino acid sequence: CASSLMQGRSTDTQYF.

The sample holds a few counts of this clone. The chain recombines TRBV28 with TRBJ1-3, with D uncertain. Germline V gene sequence: CDR1 MDHEN, CDR2 SYDVKM. This CDR3 has 15 residues. Trimming left V 6 bases short and J 0 bases short, with 12 bases between. CDR3 in amino acids: CASSPGPNSGNTIYF. CDR3 sequence (DNA): TGTGCCAGCAGCCCCGGGCCGAACTCTGGAAACACCATATATTTT.

The chain uses TRBV6-2 or TRBV6-3 and TRBJ2-1, with TRBD2 identical over 11 bases. CDR1 and CDR2 (germline): MNHEY, SVGEGT. This CDR3 comprises 14 residues. The V and J ends lost 2 bases and 9 bases, in that order; junction bases with no gene match: 3. The CDR3 region has the DNA TGTGCCAGCAGTTACCCGGGGACTAGCGGTGAGCAGTTCTTC. Translated: CASSYPGTSGEQFF.

This clone was picked up one time. The gene calls are TRBV28 and TRBJ2-5, with 8 bases fitting TRBD1. V shed 6 bases, J shed 6 bases, and the junction held 9 bases outside the gene matches. CDR1 is MDHEN and CDR2 is SYDVKM in the germline V gene. CDR3 length: 14 amino acids. CDR3 sequence reads: CASSPDRGSQTQYF. CDR3 in DNA: TGTGCCAGCAGCCCTGACAGGGGCTCACAGACCCAGTACTTC.

V usage is TRBV6-6 and J usage is TRBJ2-7, with D possibly TRBD1 on 5 matching bases. Per the germline V gene, CDR1 is MNHNY and CDR2 is SVGAGI (reference sequence). The length of the CDR3 is 14 residues. Trimming stripped 2 bases from V and 1 base from J, with 9 bases between. CDR3 in DNA: TGTGCCAGCAGTTACAATTCAGGGTCCTACGAGCAGTACTTC. Encoded protein: CASSYNSGSYEQYF.

The CDR3 loop reads CASSRGDSQGAIQYF. DNA of the CDR3: TGCGCCAGCAGCCGGGGGGACTCACAAGGGGCCATTCAGTACTTC. The chain uses TRBV4-3 and TRBJ2-4; TRBD2 might be the D (6 bases). This CDR3 contains 15 residues. V shed 4 bases and J shed 9 bases, with 19 bases lying between them. Germline CDR1 LGHNA, CDR2 YSLEER.

The J gene is TRBJ2-3, the V gene TRBV6-2 or TRBV6-3, with D possibly TRBD2 on 6 matching bases. This CDR3 comprises 16 residues. Per the germline V gene, CDR1 is MNHEY and CDR2 is SVGEGT. Trimming left V 2 bases short and J 3 bases short, with 15 bases between. The CDR3 sequence is CASSYPPEGQTDTQYF. The CDR3 DNA is TGTGCCAGCAGTTACCCCCCGGAGGGCCAAACAGATACGCAGTATTTT.

The chain combines TRBV7-2 with TRBJ2-7, with D tentatively TRBD1 (7 bases). The germline CDR1 and CDR2 sequences are SGHTA and FQGNSA. The CDR3 extends over 16 amino acids. Trimming left V 1 base short and J 3 bases short, with 16 bases between. This chain's CDR3 is CASSLGGAGQIYEQYF. Written as DNA, the CDR3 is TGTGCCAGCAGCTTAGGAGGGGCGGGACAGATCTACGAGCAGTACTTC.

This clone was detected many times. The chain's CDR3 is CASRMQGNNSPLHF. The CDR3, as DNA: TGTGCCAGCAGAATGCAGGGGAATAATTCACCCCTCCACTTT. The chain uses TRBV11-2 and TRBJ1-6; tentatively, D is TRBD1 (6 bases). Germline loops: CDR1 SGHAT, CDR2 FQNNGV. The V end lost 6 bases, the J end lost 5 bases, and 11 bases lay between the germline ends. The CDR3 sequence is 14 residues long.

There are a few counts of this clone. CDR3 nucleotides: TGTGCCAGTAGTCCCCCCAAGAGCTCCTACAATGAGCAGTTCTTC. This codes for CASSPPKSSYNEQFF. V usage is TRBV19 and J usage is TRBJ2-1; D remains ambiguous. The V gene's germline CDR1 is LNHDA and CDR2 SQIVND (reference sequence). The CDR3 has 15 amino acids. Trimming pared 5 bases from V and 0 bases from J, leaving 11 bases between.

The J gene is TRBJ2-1, the V gene TRBV28; D is unresolved. CDR3 length: 11 amino acids. V lost 0 bases and J lost 10, with 4 bases in between. Germline V gives CDR1 MDHEN, CDR2 SYDVKM. As DNA, the CDR3 is TGTGCCAGCAGTTTATGGCCGGAGCAGTTCTTC. It is translated as CASSLWPEQFF.

The chain has TRBV24-1 and TRBJ2-2; D unresolved. The CDR3 is 12 residues long. Germline V lookup: CDR1 KGHDR, CDR2 SFDVKD. Trimming shortened V by 6 bases and J by 5 bases, and 6 bases separated the two germline ends. The chain's CDR3 is CATSLRTGELFF. The CDR3 region has the DNA TGTGCCACCAGTCTACGTACCGGGGAGCTGTTTTTT.

The chain joins TRBV20-1 to TRBJ1-2; 7 nucleotides line up with TRBD1. The CDR3 contains 14 residues. CDR1 is DFQATT, CDR2 SNEGSKA, per germline (reference sequence). The V gene end was trimmed by 3 bases and the J gene end by 8 bases; junction bases not matched to a gene: 12. CDR3 region: CSASRGTAQMGYTF. In nucleotides, the CDR3 is TGCAGTGCTAGTAGGGGGACAGCGCAAATGGGCTACACCTTC.